The present TCR beta chain was sequenced within a study of T cells after posttransplantation cyclophosphamide. Study results and limitations: After PTCy, TRB diversity resembled that of CNI/methotrexate controls.

CDR3 length equals 15 residues. Germline assignment: CDR1 SGHRS and CDR2 YFSETQ. V lost 4 bases and J lost 1; bases outside the gene matches: 7. Libraries were prepared by immunoSEQ multiplex PCR; TCRdb keeps only in-frame clonotypes and omits some of them. The sample lists 35,000 to 40,000 clones, 78% occurring once. A marrow graft followed busulfan-fludarabine conditioning, with cyclophosphamide on days +3 and +4. About this clone itself: The antigen is undetermined.

The sequence derives from a female patient aged 40-50 years who received an allogeneic stem cell transplant from a related donor, was CMV-positive, and had no GVHD. T cells may partly derive from the graft donor. The material sequenced was CD4+ T cells sorted from blood, taken 1,700 to 2,000 days after a stem cell transplant with posttransplant cyclophosphamide. The rearrangement joins TRBV5-1 to TRBJ1-2; the match to TRBD1 covers 7 bases. The CDR3 DNA sequence: TGCGCCAGCAGCCGGGGGGGACAGAGTAACTATGGCTACACCTTC. This translates into CASSRGGQSNYGYTF.